The 24 T cell receptor beta chains reported below all come from one sample, sequenced in a study of CD8 T cells in Susac syndrome. Random hexamers were used to reverse transcribe an amount of roughly 0.45 to 1 ug RNA. TCRdb re-derived calls from the immunoSEQ multiplex PCR reads in MiXCR, one entry per CDR3 protein. The table includes some 180,000 distinct CDR3 sequences, roughly 94% detected once. The sequenced material came from CD4+ T cells from PBMCs. The receptors derive from a human donor with Susac syndrome.

The CDR3, as DNA: TGTGCCGGAGCTAACACTGGGGCCAACGTCCTGACTTTC. Residues: CAGANTGANVLTF. The V and J genes are TRBV6-1 and TRBJ2-6; D call uncertain. Germline V gives CDR1 MNHNS, CDR2 SASEGT. CDR3 length equals 13 residues. Trimming removed 11 bases from V and 2 bases from J, with 10 bases in between.

This rearrangement joins TRBV20-1 to TRBJ2-1, with D tentatively TRBD1 (5 bases). Trimming left V 5 bases short and J 8 bases short, with 13 bases between. The CDR3 loop spans 12 amino acids. Germline V gene lookup returns CDR1 DFQATT and CDR2 SNEGSKA (reference sequence). The CDR3 loop reads CSASLDSYEQFF. CDR3 DNA sequence: TGCAGTGCTTCTCTCGACAGTTATGAGCAGTTCTTC.

For the CDR3, the DNA is TGTGCCAGCAGATTGGACACCCTCAACTACGAGCAGTACTTC. It codes for CASRLDTLNYEQYF. The gene calls are TRBV6-5 and TRBJ2-7; tentative D call: TRBD1 (5 bases). The CDR3 is 14 amino acids. V was trimmed by 6 bases and J by 3 bases, leaving 15 bases between them. Germline V lookup: CDR1 MNHEY, CDR2 SVGAGI.

V gene TRBV3-1 combines with J gene TRBJ1-2; D possibly corresponds to TRBD1 (5 bases). This CDR3 is built from 14 residues. Germline V gene data show CDR1 as LGHDT and CDR2 as YNNKEL (reference sequence). Trimming pared 3 bases from V and 7 bases from J, leaving 15 bases between. Here the CDR3 DNA reads TGTGCCAGCAGCCATGGGGGACCGCGGGGTGGCTACACCTTC. Protein sequence: CASSHGGPRGGYTF. Complete variable domain (other parts from reference TRBV3-1 and TRBJ1-2): DTAVSQTPKYLVTQMGNDKSIKCEQNLGHDTMYWYKQDSKKFLKIMFSYNNKELIINETVPNRFSPKSPDKAHLNLHINSLELGDSAVYFCASSHGGPRGGYTFGSGTRLTVV.

The V call is TRBV6-2 or TRBV6-3, the J call TRBJ2-1; TRBD2 matches 8 bases. V shed 6 bases, J shed 0 bases, and the junction held 7 bases outside the gene matches. The CDR3 has 16 amino acids. From germline, CDR1 is MNHEY and CDR2 SVGEGT. CDR3 amino acids: CASSRTSRSSYNEQFF. CDR3 coding DNA: TGTGCCAGCAGCCGGACTAGCAGAAGCTCCTACAATGAGCAGTTCTTC.

The chain joins TRBV20-1 to TRBJ2-3; TRBD2 agrees at 7 bases. J was trimmed by 6 bases and V by 7 bases; bases with no gene match: 10. Germline loops: CDR1 DFQATT, CDR2 SNEGSKA (reference sequence). The CDR3 covers 13 residues. The CDR3 is CSGASGGRDTQYF. The CDR3 DNA follows: TGCAGTGGGGCTAGCGGAGGAAGGGATACGCAGTATTTT.

This clonotype was recorded only once. This chain links TRBV5-4 with TRBJ2-1, with 12 bases identical to TRBD2. This CDR3 contains 15 residues. Germline CDR1 and CDR2: SGHNT and YYREEE (reference sequence). The ends lost 0 bases at V and 9 bases at J; junction bases unmatched: 4. This chain's CDR3 is CASSLGTSGVVEQFF. The CDR3 DNA reads as TGTGCCAGCAGCTTGGGGACTAGCGGGGTCGTTGAGCAGTTCTTC.

The rearrangement links TRBV28 to TRBJ1-2, with D possibly matching TRBD1 (5 bases). This CDR3 has 18 amino acids. Trimming pared 6 bases from V and 5 bases from J, leaving 28 bases between. Germline V gene lookup returns CDR1 MDHEN and CDR2 SYDVKM. The CDR3 coding sequence is TGTGCCAGCAGCCCCAGCGACGGGGGTCAGTTTTCTGGTTATGGCTACACCTTC. It yields the protein CASSPSDGGQFSGYGYTF.

The gene calls are TRBV5-1 and TRBJ1-1; TRBD1 is a possible D gene (5 bases). The CDR3 has 15 residues. Germline V CDR1 and CDR2: SGHRS, YFSETQ. V was pared by 0 bases and J by 4 bases, with 13 bases between. CDR3 region: CASSLAPSGGTEAFF. The CDR3 DNA follows: TGCGCCAGCAGCTTGGCCCCCAGCGGGGGCACTGAAGCTTTCTTT.

This sequence joins TRBV29-1 and TRBJ2-3, with 7 nucleotides matching TRBD2. Germline V CDR1 and CDR2: SQVTM, ANQGSEA. Unmatched junction bases numbered 3, after V lost 1 base and J lost 2 bases. The CDR3 is 14 residues long. The CDR3 sequence is CSVEGEGPTDTQYF. As DNA, the CDR3 is TGCAGCGTTGAAGGGGAGGGACCCACAGATACGCAGTATTTT.

The chain combines TRBV5-1 with TRBJ2-2; tentative D call: TRBD1 (5 bases). The V gene's germline CDR1 is SGHRS and CDR2 YFSETQ. The CDR3 extends over 14 amino acids. Deletions cut 1 base from V and 4 bases from J, with 8 bases between. In DNA form, the CDR3 reads TGCGCCAGCAGCTTGTTGGGGCGCACCGGGGAGCTGTTTTTT. This sequence encodes CASSLLGRTGELFF.

V gene TRBV20-1 combines with J gene TRBJ2-1; TRBD1 matches at 7 bases. The CDR3 totals 13 residues. J lost 7 bases, V lost 4 bases, and 7 bases had no gene match. CDR1 DFQATT and CDR2 SNEGSKA come from the germline V gene (reference sequence). The CDR3 nucleotides read TGCAGTGCTACCCGGGACAGCGAGAATGAGCAGTTCTTC. It is translated as CSATRDSENEQFF.

The chain employs TRBV7-8 and TRBJ2-5; 13 nucleotides align to TRBD2. The CDR3 extends over 17 amino acids. CDR1 SGHVS and CDR2 FQNEAQ come from the germline V gene. Trimming cost V 2 bases and J 4 bases; bases outside gene matches: 7. CDR3: CASSLRGLAGRVETQYF. The CDR3 DNA reads as TGTGCCAGCAGCTTAAGGGGACTAGCGGGAAGAGTAGAGACCCAGTACTTC.

V and J are TRBV7-3 and TRBJ2-3; D is ambiguous. CDR1 is SGHTA and CDR2 is FQGTGA in the germline V gene. This CDR3 is built from 15 residues. V gave up 0 bases and J gave up 0 bases, with 7 bases separating them. CDR3 bases: TGTGCCAGCAGCTTAACCCTGGCTAGCACAGATACGCAGTATTTT. Its protein is CASSLTLASTDTQYF.

The DNA for the CDR3 is TGTGCCAGCAGTTGGACTAGCGGGCCCACCTACGAGCAGTACTTC. Translating it yields CASSWTSGPTYEQYF. The V gene is TRBV6-5, the J gene TRBJ2-7, with 11 bases identical to TRBD2. Germline V gene lookup returns CDR1 MNHEY and CDR2 SVGAGI. The CDR3 spans 15 residues. J was trimmed by 2 bases and V by 4 bases; bases with no gene match: 4.

V gene TRBV6-2 or TRBV6-3 combines with J gene TRBJ2-2; the D is unclear. This CDR3 has 11 amino acids. V was clipped by 3 bases and J by 8 bases, with 4 bases between them. The germline CDR1 and CDR2 sequences are MNHEY and SVGEGT. The DNA for the CDR3 is TGTGCCAGCAGTTATCGGGGGGAGCTGTTTTTT. Encoded protein: CASSYRGELFF.

The chain joins TRBV12-3 or TRBV12-4 to TRBJ1-2, with D possibly being TRBD1 (6 bases). Trimming removed 5 bases at V and 6 bases at J, with 13 bases between. This CDR3 comprises 13 residues. The CDR3 protein is CASSIGTFDGYTF. The DNA of the CDR3 is TGTGCCAGCAGTATTGGGACATTCGATGGCTACACCTTC.

The gene calls are TRBV24-1 and TRBJ2-1; 9 bases map to TRBD1. V lost 4 bases and J lost 8; bases outside the gene matches: 5. Per germline, CDR1 KGHDR and CDR2 SFDVKD. The CDR3 loop spans 14 amino acids. CDR3 sequence: CATSDTDRGDEQFF. CDR3 coding DNA: TGTGCCACCAGTGACACGGACAGGGGCGATGAGCAGTTCTTC.

The chain joins TRBV19 to TRBJ1-1; D is ambiguous. CDR1 is LNHDA, CDR2 SQIVND, per germline (reference sequence). V was shortened by 5 bases and J by 2 bases, with 9 bases between the two germline ends. This CDR3 region has 13 residues. Here the CDR3 reads CASSFTANTEAFF. CDR3 bases: TGTGCCAGTAGTTTCACAGCCAACACTGAAGCTTTCTTT.

The rearrangement uses TRBV4-3 and TRBJ1-2; 7 bases fit TRBD1. Germline V gene data show CDR1 as LGHNA and CDR2 as YSLEER. The junction had 5 bases not matched to a gene; V was cut back by 4 bases and J by 6 bases. The CDR3 is 13 amino acids. The CDR3 reads CASSPDRVNGYTF. As DNA, the CDR3 is TGCGCCAGCAGCCCCGACAGGGTTAATGGCTACACCTTC.

CDR3 sequence reads: CASHSPISSYEQYF. CDR3 coding DNA: TGTGCCAGCCACAGCCCGATAAGCTCCTACGAGCAGTACTTC. The genes are TRBV28 and TRBJ2-7; D gene uncertain. The CDR3 contains 14 residues. Trimming stripped 8 bases from V and 0 bases from J, with 14 bases between. The germline V gene encodes CDR1 MDHEN and CDR2 SYDVKM. Full variable domain (outside the CDR3, taken from reference TRBV28 and TRBJ2-7): DVKVTQSSRYLVKRTGEKVFLECVQDMDHENMFWYRQDPGLGLRLIYFSYDVKMKEKGDIPEGYSVSREKKERFSLILESASTNQTSMYLCASHSPISSYEQYFGPGTRLTVT.

This chain joins TRBV5-1 and TRBJ1-6, with TRBD1 matching over 11 bases. The CDR3 contains 14 residues. J lost 14 bases, V lost 0 bases, and 4 bases had no gene match. Germline CDR1 SGHRS, CDR2 YFSETQ. The CDR3 reads CASSLEGQGATLHF. CDR3 DNA sequence: TGCGCCAGCAGCTTGGAAGGACAGGGGGCAACCCTCCACTTT. The full variable domain, rest sourced from reference TRBV5-1 and TRBJ1-6, is KAGVTQTPRYLIKTRGQQVTLSCSPISGHRSVSWYQQTPGQGLQFLFEYFSETQRNKGNFPGRFSGRQFSNSRSEMNVSTLELGDSALYLCASSLEGQGATLHFGNGTRLTVT.

The V and J genes are TRBV28 and TRBJ1-1; the D is unclear. This CDR3 is built from 16 residues. Germline CDR1 MDHEN, CDR2 SYDVKM. The V and J ends lost 1 base and 1 base respectively, with 13 bases between them. DNA for the CDR3: TGTGCCAGCAGTTTATACCGTGCGCCAACGAACACTGAAGCTTTCTTT. It codes for CASSLYRAPTNTEAFF.

V is TRBV20-1 and J is TRBJ2-1; D is possibly TRBD2 (6 bases). The CDR3 loop spans 15 amino acids. V lost 6 bases and J 0 bases, leaving 15 bases between the germline ends. Looked up from germline, CDR1 is DFQATT and CDR2 is SNEGSKA (reference sequence). CDR3 protein: CSALTGGSSYNEQFF. CDR3 in DNA: TGCAGTGCACTGACTGGGGGGAGCTCCTACAATGAGCAGTTCTTC.